This T cell receptor beta chain comes out of a study of T cells and Merkel cell carcinoma outcomes. Study-wide results and limits: Merkel cell carcinoma outcomes were reportedly predicted by repertoire and T-cell density.

To note about this clone: Its target is not known. A read error may produce the germline difference seen at one junction end.

Some clones are missing from TCRdb's copy, which holds only in-frame ones; the method was immunoSEQ multiplex PCR. The sample includes 15,000 to 25,000 clones, over 75% of them seen just once. Per germline, CDR1 LNHDA and CDR2 SQIVND (reference sequence). The CDR3 runs 14 residues. This TCR was sampled from a human donor with Merkel cell carcinoma. The sample consisted of tumor tissue from Merkel cell carcinoma. The chain joins TRBV19 to TRBJ2-7; D is possibly TRBD2 (6 bases). The CDR3 bases are TGTGCCAGTAGTAATACCTTTTCGGGAGACGAACAGTACTTC. The encoded protein is CASSNTFSGDEQYF.